These 12 T cell receptor beta chains were all obtained from the same sample, sequenced in a study of blood T cells in healthy people across ages. PCR was performed a second time for about 7 to 12 cycles using a sample-barcoded 5' primer and a J-beta primer mix. From the 5' RACE reads, TCRdb called clonotypes with MiXCR, one entry per CDR3 protein. This sample has about 1.7 million distinct CDR3 sequences, with under 30% found just once. The material sequenced was blood. These receptors came from a young woman in good health.

This clonotype has at least ten counts. The V gene is TRBV9, the J gene TRBJ2-1; D unclear. The germline CDR1 and CDR2 sequences are SGDLS and YYNGEE. V lost 0 bases and J 10 bases, leaving 8 bases between the germline ends. The CDR3 loop spans 12 amino acids. For the CDR3, the DNA is TGTGCCAGCAGCGTAGTTGAATGGGAGCAGTTCTTC. It translates to CASSVVEWEQFF.

CDR3 sequence: CSARLGGAGYGYTF. The CDR3 nucleotides read TGCAGTGCTAGACTAGGGGGGGCAGGCTATGGCTACACCTTC. The chain is built from TRBV20-1 and TRBJ1-2, with D possibly being TRBD1 (6 bases). There are 14 residues in the CDR3. V shed 2 bases and J shed 4 bases, with 14 bases lying between them. Germline-derived CDR1 and CDR2 are DFQATT and SNEGSKA (reference sequence).

The V gene is TRBV2, the J gene TRBJ1-5; D gene unclear. Germline V CDR1 and CDR2: SNHLY, FYNNEI. The CDR3 contains 13 residues. Trimming shortened V by 6 bases and J by 5 bases, and 11 bases separated the two germline ends. The CDR3 bases are TGTGCCAGCAGAACGTGGGCAGATCAGCCCCAGCATTTT. This codes for CASRTWADQPQHF.

Concerning this clonotype itself: It may be a read error: a sequence one base away is much more abundant. The chain employs TRBV5-1 and TRBJ2-7; 9 bases align to TRBD1. Germline CDR1 SGHRS, CDR2 YFSETQ. Losses at the gene ends were 4 bases for V and 0 bases for J; bases not matched to a gene: 11. The CDR3 spans 17 residues. The CDR3 loop reads CASSAGGRTGVSYEQYF. DNA of the CDR3: TGCGCCAGCAGCGCGGGTGGAAGGACAGGGGTCTCCTACGAGCAGTACTTC.

CDR3 sequence: CASSEFRSYQETQYF. CDR3 in DNA: TGTGCCAGCAGTGAGTTCAGAAGCTACCAAGAGACCCAGTACTTC. J is TRBJ2-5 and V is TRBV2, with D hard to call. The CDR3 length is 15 residues. Per the germline V gene, CDR1 is SNHLY and CDR2 is FYNNEI. Deletions cut 3 bases from V and 0 bases from J, with 11 bases between.

The chain is built from TRBV29-1 and TRBJ2-7; TRBD2 aligns across 16 bases. The CDR3 is 16 amino acids. Germline values: CDR1 SQVTM, CDR2 ANQGSEA. With V trimmed by 1 base and J by 1 base, 1 base remained unmatched. The CDR3 loop reads CSVEGGLAGGSYEQYF. The CDR3 DNA reads as TGCAGCGTTGAAGGGGGACTAGCGGGAGGGTCCTACGAGCAGTACTTC.

This clonotype was seen a single time. V is TRBV20-1 and J is TRBJ2-3; 9 nucleotides match TRBD2. CDR3 length: 14 amino acids. The germline gives CDR1 DFQATT, CDR2 SNEGSKA (reference sequence). V gave up 5 bases and J gave up 1 base; unmatched junction bases: 4. This CDR3 reads CSASLAGRTDTQYF. The CDR3 nucleotides are TGCAGTGCTTCCCTAGCGGGGCGCACAGATACGCAGTATTTT.

This chain links TRBV20-1 with TRBJ2-7; 8 nucleotides agree with TRBD1. Germline V lookup: CDR1 DFQATT, CDR2 SNEGSKA (reference sequence). The length of the CDR3 is 15 residues. Germline trimming cut 2 bases from V and 4 bases from J; bases unmatched to any gene: 10. CDR3 coding DNA: TGCAGTGCTAGACAAGACCCGGACAGGGAATACGAGCAGTACTTC. It yields the protein CSARQDPDREYEQYF.

The chain links TRBV2 to TRBJ2-7, with 10 bases identical to TRBD2. J gave up 8 bases and V 4 bases, and 8 bases lay outside the gene matches. Germline V lookup: CDR1 SNHLY, CDR2 FYNNEI. This CDR3 contains 14 residues. The CDR3 region is CASSGRLAGEKQYF. The CDR3 DNA reads as TGTGCCAGCAGTGGGAGGCTAGCGGGGGAAAAGCAGTACTTC.

This clonotype was seen a few times. The CDR3 is CAISETVADVENTGELFF. CDR3 nucleotides: TGTGCCATCAGTGAGACTGTGGCGGACGTGGAGAACACCGGGGAGCTGTTTTTT. The chain employs TRBV10-3 and TRBJ2-2; D uncertain. CDR3 length equals 18 residues. Looked up from germline, CDR1 is ENHRY and CDR2 is SYGVKD. V gave up 2 bases and J gave up 1 base, with 17 bases separating them.

This chain joins TRBV12-3 or TRBV12-4 and TRBJ2-3, with no clear D. Trimming took 6 bases from V and 6 from J, leaving 13 bases between them. This CDR3 has 13 residues. The CDR3: CASSVVARDTQYF. The DNA of the CDR3 is TGTGCCAGCAGCGTAGTAGCCCGGGATACGCAGTATTTT.

The chain combines TRBV6-6 with TRBJ2-1; possible D gene TRBD2, 5 bases. Germline V gene sequence: CDR1 MNHNY, CDR2 SVGAGI (reference sequence). This CDR3 is 16 amino acids long. The V end lost 4 bases, the J end lost 2 bases, and 15 bases lay between the germline ends. Written as DNA, the CDR3 is TGTGCCAGCAGTTCCGTAGAGGGAGCAACCTACAATGAGCAGTTCTTC. It yields the protein CASSSVEGATYNEQFF.